Below are 29 T cell receptor beta chains sequenced from a single sample in a study of OX40 agonist ivuxolimab in advanced cancers. The repertoire was sequenced with immunoSEQ multiplex PCR; TCRdb's copy has only in-frame clones and lacks some. Among 52,000 or so clones listed, around 94% were seen once. This specimen was CD4+ or CD8+ T cells sorted from blood, taken in a trial of the OX40 agonist ivuxolimab. These receptors all come from an adult with an advanced solid tumor such as melanoma, head and neck, liver or kidney cancer.

This chain joins TRBV7-9 and TRBJ1-1, with D possibly TRBD1 on 5 matching bases. The CDR3 is 15 amino acids. Germline V gives CDR1 SEHNR, CDR2 FQNEAQ (reference sequence). V lost 1 base to trimming and J lost 3 bases, with 12 bases between them. The CDR3 loop is CASSLGGTGHTEAFF. CDR3 coding DNA: TGTGCCAGCAGCTTAGGGGGTACAGGACACACTGAAGCTTTCTTT.

V and J are TRBV6-4 and TRBJ1-5; maybe TRBD1 (5 bases). The V gene's germline CDR1 is MRHNA and CDR2 SNTAGT. The V end lost 3 bases, the J end lost 5 bases, and 11 bases lay between the germline ends. This CDR3 spans 14 amino acids. CDR3 protein: CASSESGFDQPQHF. Written as DNA, the CDR3 is TGTGCCAGCAGTGAATCAGGGTTTGATCAGCCCCAGCATTTT.

V gene TRBV7-9 combines with J gene TRBJ2-3; 12 nucleotides line up with TRBD2. CDR1 and CDR2 from the germline V gene are SEHNR and FQNEAQ (reference sequence). The CDR3 sequence is 16 residues long. With 5 bases clipped from V and 4 bases from J, the junction kept 7 bases outside the gene matches. CDR3 coding DNA: TGTGCCAGCAGCCTCTTGACTAGCGGGAGTGCAGATACGCAGTATTTT. Its translation is CASSLLTSGSADTQYF.

V and J are TRBV2 and TRBJ2-3; D not certain. Germline V gene sequence: CDR1 SNHLY, CDR2 FYNNEI. The CDR3 spans 12 residues. V was trimmed by 2 bases and J by 6 bases, leaving 6 bases between them. The CDR3: CASSEPPDTQYF. As DNA, the CDR3 is TGTGCCAGCAGTGAACCCCCCGATACGCAGTATTTT.

Only one count was recorded for this clone. The V gene is TRBV27, the J gene TRBJ2-7; D is possibly TRBD2 (6 bases). This CDR3 spans 14 amino acids. V was cut by 5 bases and J by 3 bases, with 14 bases left in between. Germline CDR1 MNHEY, CDR2 SMNVEV (reference sequence). The CDR3 coding sequence is TGTGCCAGCAGTCCCTGGGGGGTAAGCTACGAGCAGTACTTC. Its protein is CASSPWGVSYEQYF.

This clone was found once. The chain combines TRBV7-2 with TRBJ2-1, with TRBD2 matching over 10 bases. V trimming: 5 bases; J trimming: 9 bases; junction bases outside the gene matches: 13. The CDR3 sequence is 16 residues long. CDR1 and CDR2 (germline): SGHTA, FQGNSA. Here the CDR3 reads CASSLLSGRDSVEQFF. Here the CDR3 DNA reads TGTGCCAGCAGCCTTCTCAGCGGGAGGGACAGTGTTGAGCAGTTCTTC.

This rearrangement joins TRBV6-5 to TRBJ1-2; tentative D call: TRBD1 (5 bases). Germline CDR1 and CDR2: MNHEY and SVGAGI. V lost 5 bases to trimming and J lost 0 bases, with 10 bases between them. CDR3 size: 14 residues. The CDR3 loop reads CASSPDSTNYGYTF. In DNA form, the CDR3 reads TGTGCCAGCAGTCCCGACAGTACTAACTATGGCTACACCTTC.

J is TRBJ2-5 and V is TRBV6-5; 9 bases line up with TRBD1. The CDR3 contains 16 residues. Per the germline V gene, CDR1 is MNHEY and CDR2 is SVGAGI. With 2 bases clipped from V and 4 bases from J, the junction kept 8 bases outside the gene matches. CDR3 in DNA: TGTGCCAGCAGTTACCGGGACAGGGCCCCTGTAGAGACCCAGTACTTC. Translated, it gives CASSYRDRAPVETQYF.

This sequence joins TRBV11-2 and TRBJ2-7; 7 bases are a match to TRBD1. The CDR3 runs 14 residues. Germline CDR1 and CDR2: SGHAT and FQNNGV. Trimming cost V 1 base and J 3 bases; bases outside gene matches: 3. CDR3 in DNA: TGTGCCAGCAGCTTAGTGGCAGGGGGCTACGAGCAGTACTTC. Protein sequence: CASSLVAGGYEQYF.

This chain links TRBV19 with TRBJ2-1; the D is unclear. Germline V lookup: CDR1 LNHDA, CDR2 SQIVND (reference sequence). The CDR3 runs 15 residues. The V end was cut by 5 bases, the J end by 0 bases, with 11 bases between. The CDR3 loop reads CASSFRQTSYNEQFF. The CDR3, as DNA: TGTGCCAGTAGTTTTCGCCAGACCTCCTACAATGAGCAGTTCTTC.

This chain links TRBV18 with TRBJ1-4, with D uncertain. This CDR3 comprises 15 residues. V was trimmed by 0 bases and J by 5 bases, leaving 10 bases between them. Germline CDR1 is KGHSH and CDR2 is LQKENI. DNA of the CDR3: TGTGCCAGCTCACCACCGGTAAACGAAAATGAAAAACTGTTTTTT. As protein: CASSPPVNENEKLFF.

This rearrangement joins TRBV5-1 to TRBJ2-7, with 11 bases aligning to TRBD1. Germline CDR1 reads SGHRS; CDR2 reads YFSETQ. The CDR3 consists of 15 residues. V trimming: 5 bases; J trimming: 7 bases; junction bases outside the gene matches: 11. CDR3 sequence (DNA): TGCGCCAGCAGACCGCTAGGACAGGGGGCCTTTGAGCAGTACTTC. Its protein is CASRPLGQGAFEQYF.

The chain uses TRBV5-1 and TRBJ1-1; weak D call: TRBD1 (6 bases). CDR3 length: 18 amino acids. The germline V gene has CDR1 SGHRS and CDR2 YFSETQ. The V gene lost 0 bases and the J gene lost 4 bases, with 22 bases spanning the gap. The CDR3, as DNA: TGCGCCAGCAGCTTGGCCGACTGGACAGCGCTAAGGGGCACTGAAGCTTTCTTT. Translated: CASSLADWTALRGTEAFF.

The chain is built from TRBV10-3 and TRBJ2-1, with D perhaps assigned TRBD1 or TRBD2 (6 bases each). V was pared by 0 bases and J by 6 bases, with 15 bases between. The germline V gene encodes CDR1 ENHRY and CDR2 SYGVKD. The CDR3 loop spans 16 amino acids. The CDR3 loop reads CAISESEGGYGNEQFF. Written as DNA, the CDR3 is TGTGCCATCAGTGAGTCGGAAGGGGGGTACGGCAATGAGCAGTTCTTC.

Concerning this clone: An end of the junction differs from the germline gene, which may be a read error. The chain couples TRBV7-7 to TRBJ2-1; a possible D gene is TRBD1 (6 bases). This CDR3 has 15 amino acids. Germline CDR1 SSHAT, CDR2 FNYEAQ (reference sequence). Written as DNA, the CDR3 is TGTGCTAGCAGCTTAGAGGAGCAGGGGCGAAATGAGCAGTTCTTC. It codes for CASSLEEQGRNEQFF. Drawing the rest from reference TRBV7-7 and TRBJ2-1, the complete variable domain is GAGVSQSPRYKVTKRGQDVTLRCDPISSHATLYWYQQALGQGPEFLTYFNYEAQPDKSGLPSDRFSAERPEGSISTLTIQRTEQRDSAMYRCASSLEEQGRNEQFFGPGTRLTVL.

This chain links TRBV19 with TRBJ2-7, with D perhaps TRBD2 (6 bases). V dropped 5 bases and J dropped 0 bases, with 11 bases sitting between them. Germline loops: CDR1 LNHDA, CDR2 SQIVND (reference sequence). The CDR3 is 14 amino acids. CDR3 amino acids: CASSLLATSYEQYF. CDR3 in DNA: TGTGCCAGTAGTCTGCTAGCGACCTCCTACGAGCAGTACTTC.

The chain joins TRBV7-9 to TRBJ2-7; D is unresolved. This CDR3 contains 11 residues. Germline V gene lookup returns CDR1 SEHNR and CDR2 FQNEAQ (reference sequence). Trimming took 5 bases from V and 4 from J, leaving 6 bases between them. The CDR3 reads CASSLVYEQYF. In nucleotides, the CDR3 is TGTGCCAGCAGCCTCGTATACGAGCAGTACTTC.

The chain carries TRBV4-3 and TRBJ2-1; D not certain. The ends were cut back, 1 base at V and 9 bases at J, with 10 bases in the middle. Looked up from germline, CDR1 is LGHNA and CDR2 is YSLEER. CDR3 size: 13 residues. In DNA, the CDR3 is TGCGCCAGCAGCCAAGGTGGCAGCACTGAGCAGTTCTTC. Amino acids: CASSQGGSTEQFF.

V gene TRBV11-3 combines with J gene TRBJ2-7; D uncertain. This CDR3 is built from 12 residues. The V and J ends lost 1 base and 6 bases respectively, with 7 bases between them. Germline assignment: CDR1 SGHNT and CDR2 YENEEA. In DNA form, the CDR3 reads TGTGCCAGCAGCTTAGTCGGGCTCGAGCAGTACTTC. This encodes CASSLVGLEQYF.

The chain is built from TRBV2 and TRBJ2-5; D tentatively fits TRBD1 or TRBD2 (5 bases each). The last part of the DNA fits TRBJ2-7 better; the J call may be wrong. The germline V gene has CDR1 SNHLY and CDR2 FYNNEI. The CDR3 runs 12 residues. CDR3 sequence (DNA): TGTGCCAGCATTCGGGACCCCTACGAGCAGTACTTC. This sequence encodes CASIRDPYEQYF.

V is TRBV2 and J is TRBJ2-3, with TRBD2 identical over 10 bases. The CDR3 spans 15 residues. The V gene's germline CDR1 is SNHLY and CDR2 FYNNEI. Trimming cost V 6 bases and J 0 bases; bases outside gene matches: 3. The CDR3 region has the DNA TGTGCCAGCAGCGGACTAGCGGAGAGCACAGATACGCAGTATTTT. Its protein product is CASSGLAESTDTQYF.

The chain links TRBV4-3 to TRBJ2-3, with TRBD2 identical over 10 bases. CDR1 is LGHNA, CDR2 YSLEER, per germline. J was trimmed by 1 base and V by 1 base; bases with no gene match: 2. The CDR3 is 16 amino acids. The CDR3 DNA follows: TGCGCCAGCAGCCAAGGGACTAGCGGAGGCACAGATACGCAGTATTTT. Translation: CASSQGTSGGTDTQYF.

This chain links TRBV7-9 with TRBJ2-3; 8 bases fit TRBD1. This CDR3 is 14 amino acids long. Trimming at V came to 11 bases and at J to 0 bases, leaving 7 bases not matched to a gene. In germline, CDR1 is SEHNR, CDR2 FQNEAQ (reference sequence). In DNA form, the CDR3 reads TGTGCCTCCCAGGGGGCATCTAGCACAGATACGCAGTATTTT. It encodes CASQGASSTDTQYF.

This clone was seen only once. The chain carries TRBV19 and TRBJ1-1; D call uncertain. The V and J ends lost 3 bases and 0 bases respectively, with 11 bases between them. Germline CDR1 and CDR2: LNHDA and SQIVND (reference sequence). The CDR3 has 15 residues. The CDR3 DNA is TGTGCCAGTAGTATGACCACCGCTTTGAACACTGAAGCTTTCTTT. Translation: CASSMTTALNTEAFF.

This sequence joins TRBV4-2 and TRBJ2-7; 9 positions match TRBD2. The CDR3 is 15 residues long. The V segment lost 1 base and the J segment 2 bases; nucleotides outside the gene matches: 3. Per germline, CDR1 LGHNA and CDR2 YNFKEQ. The CDR3 sequence: CASSQGTSDTYEQYF. The CDR3 DNA sequence: TGTGCCAGCAGCCAAGGGACTAGCGACACCTACGAGCAGTACTTC.

J is TRBJ2-7 and V is TRBV7-2; D gene unclear. The length of the CDR3 is 18 residues. Looked up from germline, CDR1 is SGHTA and CDR2 is FQGNSA. Trimming pared 1 base from V and 1 base from J, leaving 20 bases between. CDR3 nucleotide sequence: TGTGCCAGCAGCTTAGGTCTCCCGGTAGTAGGCGATTCCTACGAGCAGTACTTC. This codes for CASSLGLPVVGDSYEQYF.

The chain uses TRBV9 and TRBJ2-5, with 8 nucleotides matching TRBD2. CDR1 SGDLS and CDR2 YYNGEE come from the germline V gene. The CDR3 runs to 15 residues. V dropped 4 bases and J dropped 0; count of bases not matched to a gene: 5. CDR3 nucleotide sequence: TGTGCCAGCAGCAAGAGCGGGAGTAACCAAGAGACCCAGTACTTC. It specifies CASSKSGSNQETQYF.

This clone was found a few times. The genes are TRBV11-2 and TRBJ2-7; no clear D gene. Germline loops: CDR1 SGHAT, CDR2 FQNNGV. V was cut by 1 base and J by 2 bases, with 6 bases left in between. The CDR3 length is 13 residues. CDR3 in DNA: TGTGCCAGCAGCTTAGCCGGGCCCTACGAGCAGTACTTC. Amino acid sequence: CASSLAGPYEQYF.

This clone has only one observation. The CDR3 protein is CSVYREYVGEQYF. The CDR3 DNA reads TGCAGCGTTTACAGGGAATATGTCGGCGAGCAGTACTTC. This chain links TRBV29-1 with TRBJ2-7; possibly TRBD1 for D (6 bases). The CDR3 spans 13 residues. CDR1 and CDR2 (germline): SQVTM, ANQGSEA. V was cut by 5 bases and J by 6 bases, with 17 bases left in between.